This T cell receptor (beta chain) is drawn from a study of blood T cell repertoires in COVID-19. Background on the study: There were acute and convalescent COVID-19 samples, and they came from the United States, Italy and Spain. In each case, the material was cDNA or gDNA derived from T cells, B-cell-depleted T cells, or PBMCs.

Source study methods: Estimation of nucleated cell counts was performed using reference gene primer amplification. Data came from immunoSEQ multiplex PCR; TCRdb stores just in-frame clones and leaves some out. V and J calls plus clone size are reproduced from that table; the DNA served to infer D and trimming. The sample shows around 80,000 clones, over 75% of them seen only once. With V trimmed by 3 bases and J by 4 bases, 5 bases remained unmatched. CDR3 length: 15 residues. Germline V gene data show CDR1 as SGHNT and CDR2 as YYREEE (reference sequence). This receptor was identified in a human donor in a cohort sampled during active COVID-19. The chain links TRBV5-4 to TRBJ2-7, with 12 positions matching TRBD2. The sequencing sample was made of peripheral blood. The CDR3 coding sequence is TGTGCCAGCAGCTCCGCCGGGACTAGCGGGTACGAGCAGTACTTC. Its protein product is CASSSAGTSGYEQYF.